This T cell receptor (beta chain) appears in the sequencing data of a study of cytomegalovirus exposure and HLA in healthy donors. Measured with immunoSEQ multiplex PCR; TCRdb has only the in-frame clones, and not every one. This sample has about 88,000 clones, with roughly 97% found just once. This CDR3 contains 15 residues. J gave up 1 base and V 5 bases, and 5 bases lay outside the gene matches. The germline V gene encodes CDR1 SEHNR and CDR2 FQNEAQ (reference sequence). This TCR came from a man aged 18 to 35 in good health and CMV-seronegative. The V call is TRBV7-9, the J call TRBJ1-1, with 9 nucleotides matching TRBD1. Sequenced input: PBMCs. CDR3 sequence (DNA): TGTGCCAGCAGCGCCACGACAGGGGGGAACACTGAAGCTTTCTTT. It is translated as CASSATTGGNTEAFF.